The following is a TCR beta chain sequence with its context. Its antigen remains unknown. A much more abundant neighbour one base away suggests this may be a read error. The germline gives CDR1 MGHRA, CDR2 YSYEKL. CDR3 size: 15 residues. The sample is drawn from a study of shared clonotypes between healthy human individuals. Study context: Plates per donor: three CD4 naive, three CD4 memory, two CD8 naive, one CD8 memory. Overall study findings and caveats: Unshared clonotypes carried lower generation probabilities than those common to all four donors.

The method was immunoSEQ multiplex PCR; TCRdb's version includes in-frame clones alone and lacks a portion of them. The sample lists over 950,000 clones, approximately 77% seen once, with over 0.8% in the top ten. The chain combines TRBV4-1 with TRBJ2-7; unclear D gene. The specimen sequenced was memory CD4+ T cells from PBMCs. Noted subset: CD45RA-negative fraction. The TCR originated in a man aged 18 to 29 in good health. Some clones in this sample may be carry-over from other donors' samples. CDR3 DNA sequence: TGCGCCAGCAGCCAAGCGGCCGTAGGCGGCTACGGGCAGTACTTC. Protein: CASSQAAVGGYGQYF.